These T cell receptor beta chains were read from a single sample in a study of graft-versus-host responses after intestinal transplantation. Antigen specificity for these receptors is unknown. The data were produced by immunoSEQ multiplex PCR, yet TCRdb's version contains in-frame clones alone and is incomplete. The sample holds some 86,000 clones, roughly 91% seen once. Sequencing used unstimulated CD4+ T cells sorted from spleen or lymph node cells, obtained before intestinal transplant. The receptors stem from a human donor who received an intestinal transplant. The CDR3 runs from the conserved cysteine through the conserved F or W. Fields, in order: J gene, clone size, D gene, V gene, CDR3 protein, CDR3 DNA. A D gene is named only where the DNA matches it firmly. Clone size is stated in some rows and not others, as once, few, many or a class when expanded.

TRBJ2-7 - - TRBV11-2 CASSSLPHEQYF TGTGCCAGCAGCTCCCTCCCTCACGAGCAGTACTTC
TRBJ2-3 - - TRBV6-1 CASSEAPGGARDTQYF TGTGCCAGCAGTGAAGCACCGGGGGGCGCGAGAGATACGCAGTATTTT
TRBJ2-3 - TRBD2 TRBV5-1 CASSLGLAGGTDTQYF TGCGCCAGCAGCTTGGGACTAGCGGGGGGCACAGATACGCAGTATTTT
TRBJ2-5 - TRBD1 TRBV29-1 CSAAANRGQETQYF TGCAGCGCCGCTGCCAACAGGGGACAAGAGACCCAGTACTTC
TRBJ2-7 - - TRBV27 CASSFQGGVSEQYF TGTGCCAGCAGTTTTCAGGGGGGCGTCTCCGAGCAGTACTTC
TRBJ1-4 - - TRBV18 CASSPLAGYNEKLFF TGTGCCAGCTCGCCCTTGGCGGGGTATAATGAAAAACTGTTTTTT
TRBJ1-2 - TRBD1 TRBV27 CASSPGTGGDYGYTF TGTGCCAGCAGTCCCGGGACAGGGGGCGACTATGGCTACACCTTC
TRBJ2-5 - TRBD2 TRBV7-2 CASSLVIAGGARAQYF TGTGCCAGCAGCTTAGTCATTGCGGGGGGCGCCAGGGCCCAGTACTTC
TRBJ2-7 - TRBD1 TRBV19 CASSTRDRESEQYF TGTGCCAGTAGTACCCGGGACAGGGAAAGCGAGCAGTACTTC
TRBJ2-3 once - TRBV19 CASSMGDTQYF TGTGCCAGTAGTATGGGCGATACGCAGTATTTT